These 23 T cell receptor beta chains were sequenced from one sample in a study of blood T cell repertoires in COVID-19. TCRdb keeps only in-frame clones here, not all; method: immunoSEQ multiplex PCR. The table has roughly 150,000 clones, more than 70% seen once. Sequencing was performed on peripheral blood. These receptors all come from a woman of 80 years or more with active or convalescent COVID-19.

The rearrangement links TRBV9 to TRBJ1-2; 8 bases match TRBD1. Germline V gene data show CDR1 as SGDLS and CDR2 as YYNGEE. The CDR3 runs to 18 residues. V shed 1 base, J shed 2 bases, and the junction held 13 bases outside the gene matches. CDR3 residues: CASSVRETGGYSNYGYTF. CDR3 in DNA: TGTGCCAGCAGCGTAAGGGAAACAGGGGGATATTCAAACTATGGCTACACCTTC.

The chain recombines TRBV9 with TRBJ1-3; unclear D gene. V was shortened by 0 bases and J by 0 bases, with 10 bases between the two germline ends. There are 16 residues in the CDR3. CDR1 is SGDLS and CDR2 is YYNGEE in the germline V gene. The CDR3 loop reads CASSVARPDSGNTIYF. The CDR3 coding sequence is TGTGCCAGCAGCGTAGCCAGGCCCGACTCTGGAAACACCATATATTTT.

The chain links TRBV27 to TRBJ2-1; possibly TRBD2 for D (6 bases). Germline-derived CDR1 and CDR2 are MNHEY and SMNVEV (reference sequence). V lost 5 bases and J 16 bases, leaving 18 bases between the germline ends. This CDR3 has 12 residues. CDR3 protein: CASSLFSGAYFF. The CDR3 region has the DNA TGTGCCAGCAGTCTCTTCTCGGGAGCGTACTTCTTC.

CDR3 nucleotide sequence: TGTGCCAGCAGTGGAGGACCGGGACAGGGAGGGACAGATACGCAGTATTTT. This encodes CASSGGPGQGGTDTQYF. The chain recombines TRBV28 with TRBJ2-3; 9 bases are a match to TRBD1. This CDR3 is 17 amino acids long. CDR1 MDHEN and CDR2 SYDVKM come from the germline V gene. J lost 3 bases, V lost 5 bases, and 12 bases had no gene match.

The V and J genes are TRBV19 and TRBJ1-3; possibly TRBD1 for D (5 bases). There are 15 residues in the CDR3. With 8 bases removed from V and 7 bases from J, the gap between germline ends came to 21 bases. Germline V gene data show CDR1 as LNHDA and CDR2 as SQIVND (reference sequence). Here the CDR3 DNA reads TGTGCCAGTTTTTCAGGGATACTTATTGTGAACACCATATATTTT. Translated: CASFSGILIVNTIYF.

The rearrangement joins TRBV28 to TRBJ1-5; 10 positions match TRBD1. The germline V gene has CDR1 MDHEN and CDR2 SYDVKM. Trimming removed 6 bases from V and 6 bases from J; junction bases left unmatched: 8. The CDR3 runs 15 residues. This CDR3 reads CASSHGQGVGQPQHF. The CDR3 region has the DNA TGTGCCAGCAGCCATGGACAGGGGGTTGGTCAGCCCCAGCATTTT.

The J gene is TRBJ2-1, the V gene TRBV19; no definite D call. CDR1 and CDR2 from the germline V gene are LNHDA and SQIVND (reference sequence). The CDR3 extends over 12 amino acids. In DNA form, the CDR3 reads TGTGCTGCAGGCCGCTGGTACAATGAGCAGTTCTTC. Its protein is CAAGRWYNEQFF.

CDR3 residues: CASSVRTSEDTQYF. The DNA for the CDR3 is TGTGCCAGCAGCGTACGGACTAGCGAAGATACGCAGTATTTT. The V gene is TRBV7-2, the J gene TRBJ2-3; 9 bases map to TRBD2. Looked up from germline, CDR1 is SGHTA and CDR2 is FQGNSA. J gave up 5 bases and V 5 bases, and 5 bases lay outside the gene matches. CDR3 size: 14 residues.

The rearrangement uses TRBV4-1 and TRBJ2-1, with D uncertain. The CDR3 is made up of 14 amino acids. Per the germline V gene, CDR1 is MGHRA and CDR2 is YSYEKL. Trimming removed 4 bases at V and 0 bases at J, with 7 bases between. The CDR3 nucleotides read TGCGCCAGCAGCCTACTGAGCTCCTACAATGAGCAGTTCTTC. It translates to CASSLLSSYNEQFF.

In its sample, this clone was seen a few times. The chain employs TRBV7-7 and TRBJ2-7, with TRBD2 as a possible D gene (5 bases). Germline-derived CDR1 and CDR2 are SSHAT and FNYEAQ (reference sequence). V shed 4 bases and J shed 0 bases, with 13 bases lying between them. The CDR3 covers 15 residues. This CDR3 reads CASSYSDSSSYEQYF. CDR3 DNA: TGTGCCAGCAGCTATAGCGACTCGAGCTCCTACGAGCAGTACTTC.

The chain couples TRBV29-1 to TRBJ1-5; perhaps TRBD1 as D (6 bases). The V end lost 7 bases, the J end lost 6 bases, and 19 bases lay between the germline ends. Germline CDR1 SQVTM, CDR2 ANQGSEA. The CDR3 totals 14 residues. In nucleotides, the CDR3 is TGCAGCGCCCAGGCGGGGGGCGGAGGTCAGCCCCAGCATTTT. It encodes CSAQAGGGGQPQHF.

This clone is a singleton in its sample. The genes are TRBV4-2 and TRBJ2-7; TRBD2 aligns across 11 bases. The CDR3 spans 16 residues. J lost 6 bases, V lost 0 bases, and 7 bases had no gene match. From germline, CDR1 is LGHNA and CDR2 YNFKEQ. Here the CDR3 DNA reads TGTGCCAGCAGCCAAGACGGTAGCGGGAGGGCTGGCGAGCAGTACTTC. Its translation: CASSQDGSGRAGEQYF.

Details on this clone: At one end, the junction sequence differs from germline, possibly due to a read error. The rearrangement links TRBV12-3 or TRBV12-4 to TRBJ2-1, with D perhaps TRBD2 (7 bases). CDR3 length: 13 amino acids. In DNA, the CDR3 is TGTGCCAGCAGTTCGATCATTAGGGGGAGGGGTGTCTTC. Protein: CASSSIIRGRGVF.

CDR3 sequence (DNA): TGTGCCAGCAGTGAATCCGGGACTAGCGGGAGTCACGAGCAGTACTTC. Its translation: CASSESGTSGSHEQYF. The chain links TRBV25-1 to TRBJ2-7, with TRBD2 matching 14 bases. CDR3 length: 16 residues. Germline CDR1 MGHDK, CDR2 SYGVNS. V shed 1 base and J 5 bases; nucleotides not matched to a gene: 4.

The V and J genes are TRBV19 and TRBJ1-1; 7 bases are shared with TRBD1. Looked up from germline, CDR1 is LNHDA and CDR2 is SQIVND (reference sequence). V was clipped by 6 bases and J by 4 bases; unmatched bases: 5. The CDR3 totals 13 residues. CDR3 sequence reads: CASSHRGVTEAFF. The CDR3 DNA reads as TGTGCCAGTAGCCACAGGGGTGTCACTGAAGCTTTCTTT.

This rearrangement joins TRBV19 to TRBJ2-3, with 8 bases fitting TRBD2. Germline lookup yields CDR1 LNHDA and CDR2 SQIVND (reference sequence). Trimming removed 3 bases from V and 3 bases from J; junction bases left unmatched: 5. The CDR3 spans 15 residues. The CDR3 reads CASSIRGGATDTQYF. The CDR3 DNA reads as TGTGCCAGTAGTATTCGGGGGGGCGCGACAGATACGCAGTATTTT.

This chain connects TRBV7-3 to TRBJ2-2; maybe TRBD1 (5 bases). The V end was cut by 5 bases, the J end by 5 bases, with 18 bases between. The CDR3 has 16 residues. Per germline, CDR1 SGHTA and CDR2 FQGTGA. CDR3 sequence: CASSARARVETGELFF. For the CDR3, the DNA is TGTGCCAGCAGCGCCCGGGCCAGGGTCGAAACCGGGGAGCTGTTTTTT.

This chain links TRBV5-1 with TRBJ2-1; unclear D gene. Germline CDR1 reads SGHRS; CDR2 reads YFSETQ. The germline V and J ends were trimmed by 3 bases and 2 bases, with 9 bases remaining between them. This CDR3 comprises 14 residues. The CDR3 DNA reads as TGCGCCAGCAGCTATGGCGGTACCTACAATGAGCAGTTCTTC. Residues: CASSYGGTYNEQFF.

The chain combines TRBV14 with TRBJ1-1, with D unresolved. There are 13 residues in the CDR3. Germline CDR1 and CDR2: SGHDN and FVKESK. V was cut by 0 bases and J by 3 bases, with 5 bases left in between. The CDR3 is CASSQDLYTEAFF. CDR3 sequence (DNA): TGTGCCAGCAGCCAAGATCTGTACACTGAAGCTTTCTTT. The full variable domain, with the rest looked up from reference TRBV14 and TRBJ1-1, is EAGVTQFPSHSVIEKGQTVTLRCDPISGHDNLYWYRRVMGKEIKFLLHFVKESKQDESGMPNNRFLAERTGGTYSTLKVQPAELEDSGVYFCASSQDLYTEAFFGQGTRLTVV.

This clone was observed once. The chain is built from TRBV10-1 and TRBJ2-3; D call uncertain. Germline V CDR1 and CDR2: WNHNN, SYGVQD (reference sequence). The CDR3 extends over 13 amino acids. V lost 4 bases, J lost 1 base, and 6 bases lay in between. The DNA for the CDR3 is TGCGCCAGCAGTGCGCCAGGCACAGATACGCAGTATTTT. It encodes CASSAPGTDTQYF.

CDR3 protein: CASSPTDTGGRSEQYF. CDR3 nucleotide sequence: TGTGCCAGCTCACCGACGGACACGGGGGGGCGCTCCGAGCAGTACTTC. V is TRBV18 and J is TRBJ2-7; 8 nucleotides match TRBD2. Per the germline V gene, CDR1 is KGHSH and CDR2 is LQKENI. V was pared by 3 bases and J by 6 bases, with 13 bases of the junction left unmatched. This CDR3 comprises 16 residues.

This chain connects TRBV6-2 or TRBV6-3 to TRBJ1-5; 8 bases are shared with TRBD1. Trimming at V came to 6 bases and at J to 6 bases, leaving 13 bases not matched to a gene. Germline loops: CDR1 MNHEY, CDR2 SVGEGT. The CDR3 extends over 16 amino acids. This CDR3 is CASSWSIGQGGQPQHF. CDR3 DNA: TGTGCCAGCAGCTGGTCGATTGGACAGGGCGGTCAGCCCCAGCATTTT.

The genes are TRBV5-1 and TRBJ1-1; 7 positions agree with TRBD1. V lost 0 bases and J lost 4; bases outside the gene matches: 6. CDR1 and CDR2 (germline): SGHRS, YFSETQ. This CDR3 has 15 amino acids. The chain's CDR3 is CASSLAWRTGTEAFF. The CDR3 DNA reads TGCGCCAGCAGCTTGGCGTGGAGGACAGGCACTGAAGCTTTCTTT.